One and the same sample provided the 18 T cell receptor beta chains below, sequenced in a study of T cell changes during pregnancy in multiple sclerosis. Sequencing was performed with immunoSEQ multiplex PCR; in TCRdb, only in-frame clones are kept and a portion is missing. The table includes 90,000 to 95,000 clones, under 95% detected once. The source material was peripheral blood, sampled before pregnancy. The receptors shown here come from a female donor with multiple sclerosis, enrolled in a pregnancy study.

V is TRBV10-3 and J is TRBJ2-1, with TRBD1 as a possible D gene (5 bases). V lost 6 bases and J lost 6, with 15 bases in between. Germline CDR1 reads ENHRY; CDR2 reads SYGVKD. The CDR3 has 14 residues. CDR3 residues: CAISAQGSTNEQFF. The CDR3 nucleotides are TGTGCCATCAGCGCCCAGGGTTCCACCAATGAGCAGTTCTTC.

As DNA, the CDR3 is TGTGCCAGCAGTTTAAAGGGACTAGCGGGAGGGCGAACCTACGAGCAGTACTTC. Translated, it gives CASSLKGLAGGRTYEQYF. This chain links TRBV27 with TRBJ2-7; 16 bases align to TRBD2. Germline loops: CDR1 MNHEY, CDR2 SMNVEV (reference sequence). The CDR3 spans 18 residues. J gave up 2 bases and V 2 bases, and 6 bases lay outside the gene matches.

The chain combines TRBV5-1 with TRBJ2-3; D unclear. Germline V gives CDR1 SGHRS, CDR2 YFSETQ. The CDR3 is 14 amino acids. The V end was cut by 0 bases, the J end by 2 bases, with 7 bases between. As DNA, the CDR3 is TGCGCCAGCAGCTTGGAGAGTACCACAGATACGCAGTATTTT. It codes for CASSLESTTDTQYF.

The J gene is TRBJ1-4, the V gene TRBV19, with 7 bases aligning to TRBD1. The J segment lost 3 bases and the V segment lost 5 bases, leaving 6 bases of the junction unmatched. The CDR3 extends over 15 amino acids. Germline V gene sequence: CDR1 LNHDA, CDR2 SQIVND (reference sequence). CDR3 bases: TGTGCCAGTAGTTCAAACAGGGGATCTAATGAAAAACTGTTTTTT. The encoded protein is CASSSNRGSNEKLFF.

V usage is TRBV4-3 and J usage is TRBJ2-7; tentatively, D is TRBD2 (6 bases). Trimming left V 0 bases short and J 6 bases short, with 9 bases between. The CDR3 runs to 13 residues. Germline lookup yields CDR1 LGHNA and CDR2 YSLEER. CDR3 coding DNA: TGCGCCAGCAGCCAAGATGTGGGGGGCGAGCAGTACTTC. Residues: CASSQDVGGEQYF.

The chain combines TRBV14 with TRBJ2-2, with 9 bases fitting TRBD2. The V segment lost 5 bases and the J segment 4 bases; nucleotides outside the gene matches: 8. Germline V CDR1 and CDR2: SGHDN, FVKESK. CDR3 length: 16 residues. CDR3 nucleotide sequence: TGTGCCAGCAGCTCCGACCTACTAGCGGGCACCGGGGAGCTGTTTTTT. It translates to CASSSDLLAGTGELFF.

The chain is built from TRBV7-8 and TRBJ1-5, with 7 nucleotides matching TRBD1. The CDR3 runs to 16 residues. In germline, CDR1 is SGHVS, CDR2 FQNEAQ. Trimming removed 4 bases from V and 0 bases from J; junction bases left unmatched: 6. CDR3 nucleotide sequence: TGTGCCAGCAGCTCGACAGGGATCCTTAGCAATCAGCCCCAGCATTTT. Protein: CASSSTGILSNQPQHF.

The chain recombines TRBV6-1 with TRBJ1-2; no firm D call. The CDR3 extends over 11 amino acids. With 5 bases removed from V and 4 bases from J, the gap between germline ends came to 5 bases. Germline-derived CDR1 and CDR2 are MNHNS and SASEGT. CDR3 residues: CASSSFYGYTF. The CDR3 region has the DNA TGTGCCAGCAGTTCATTCTATGGCTACACCTTC.

CDR3 in DNA: TGCGCCAGCAGACCCGACTCCGGTGGAAACACCATATATTTT. It encodes CASRPDSGGNTIYF. V usage is TRBV10-1 and J usage is TRBJ1-3; D gene ambiguous. The length of the CDR3 is 14 residues. The germline V and J ends were trimmed by 6 bases and 3 bases, with 12 bases remaining between them. Germline V gene data show CDR1 as WNHNN and CDR2 as SYGVQD (reference sequence).

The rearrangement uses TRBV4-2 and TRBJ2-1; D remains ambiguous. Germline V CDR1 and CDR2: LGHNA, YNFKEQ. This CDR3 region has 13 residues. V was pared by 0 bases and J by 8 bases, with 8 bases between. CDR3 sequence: CASSQDRLHEQFF. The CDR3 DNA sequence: TGTGCCAGCAGCCAAGATAGACTTCATGAGCAGTTCTTC.

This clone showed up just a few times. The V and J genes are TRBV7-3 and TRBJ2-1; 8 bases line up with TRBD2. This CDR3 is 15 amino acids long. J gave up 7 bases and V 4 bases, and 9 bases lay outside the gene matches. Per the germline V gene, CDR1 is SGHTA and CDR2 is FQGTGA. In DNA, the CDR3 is TGTGCCAGCAGCTCAGCTAGCGGGCTTGTTAATGAGCAGTTCTTC. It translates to CASSSASGLVNEQFF.

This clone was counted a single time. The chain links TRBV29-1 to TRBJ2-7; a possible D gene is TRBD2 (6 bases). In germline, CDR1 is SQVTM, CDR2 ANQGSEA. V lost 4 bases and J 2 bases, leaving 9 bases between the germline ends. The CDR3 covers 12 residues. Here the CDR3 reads CSVGGDPYEQYF. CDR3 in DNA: TGCAGCGTTGGGGGGGACCCCTACGAGCAGTACTTC.

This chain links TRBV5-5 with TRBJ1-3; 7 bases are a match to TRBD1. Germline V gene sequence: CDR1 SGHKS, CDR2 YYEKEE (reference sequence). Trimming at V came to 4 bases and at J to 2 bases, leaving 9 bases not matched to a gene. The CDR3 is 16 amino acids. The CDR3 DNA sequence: TGTGCCAGCAGCCCCCGACAGGGCCCGACTGGAAACACCATATATTTT. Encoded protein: CASSPRQGPTGNTIYF.

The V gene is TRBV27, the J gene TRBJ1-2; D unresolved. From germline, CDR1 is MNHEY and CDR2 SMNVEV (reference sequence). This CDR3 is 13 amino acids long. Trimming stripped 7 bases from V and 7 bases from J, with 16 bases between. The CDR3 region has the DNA TGTGCCAGCACCTCCGAGCGGGCAAGTGGCTACACCTTC. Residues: CASTSERASGYTF.

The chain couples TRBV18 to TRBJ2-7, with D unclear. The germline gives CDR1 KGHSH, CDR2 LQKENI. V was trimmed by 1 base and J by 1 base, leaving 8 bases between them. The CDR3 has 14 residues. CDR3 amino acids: CASSPLRYSYEQYF. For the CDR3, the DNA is TGTGCCAGCTCACCACTCCGGTATTCCTACGAGCAGTACTTC.

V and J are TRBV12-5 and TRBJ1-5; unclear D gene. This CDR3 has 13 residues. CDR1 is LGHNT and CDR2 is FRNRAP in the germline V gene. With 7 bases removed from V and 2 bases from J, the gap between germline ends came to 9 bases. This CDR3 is CASARSGNQPQHF. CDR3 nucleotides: TGTGCTAGTGCCCGCAGTGGCAATCAGCCCCAGCATTTT.

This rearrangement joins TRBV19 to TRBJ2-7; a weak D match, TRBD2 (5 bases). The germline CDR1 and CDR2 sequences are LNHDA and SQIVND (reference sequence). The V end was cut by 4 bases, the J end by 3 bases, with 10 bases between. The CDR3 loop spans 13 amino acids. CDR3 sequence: CASSKAGRYEQYF. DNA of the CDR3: TGTGCCAGTAGTAAGGCGGGCCGCTACGAGCAGTACTTC.

The CDR3 region has the DNA TGTGCCAGCAGTGGGGGGGACAGGACCTACGAGCAGTACTTC. It translates to CASSGGDRTYEQYF. The rearrangement links TRBV25-1 to TRBJ2-7, with TRBD1 identical over 8 bases. This CDR3 is 14 amino acids long. Germline trimming cut 4 bases from V and 2 bases from J; bases unmatched to any gene: 4. Germline-derived CDR1 and CDR2 are MGHDK and SYGVNS.